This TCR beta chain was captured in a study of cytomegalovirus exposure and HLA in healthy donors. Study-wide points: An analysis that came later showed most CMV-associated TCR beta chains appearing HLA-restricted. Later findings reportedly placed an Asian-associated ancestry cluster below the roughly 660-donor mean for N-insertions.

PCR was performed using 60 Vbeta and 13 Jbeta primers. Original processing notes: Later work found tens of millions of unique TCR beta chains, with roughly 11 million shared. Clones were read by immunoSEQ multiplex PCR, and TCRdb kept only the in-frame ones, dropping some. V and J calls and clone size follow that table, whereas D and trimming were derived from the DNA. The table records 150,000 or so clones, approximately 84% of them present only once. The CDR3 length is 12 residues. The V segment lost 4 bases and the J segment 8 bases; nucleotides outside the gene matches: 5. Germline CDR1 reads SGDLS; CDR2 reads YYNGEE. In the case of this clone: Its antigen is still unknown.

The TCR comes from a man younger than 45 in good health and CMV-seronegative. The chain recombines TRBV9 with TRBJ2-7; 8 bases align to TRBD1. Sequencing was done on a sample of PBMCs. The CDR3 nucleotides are TGTGCCAGCAGCAGAGGACAGGGACAGCAGTACTTC. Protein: CASSRGQGQQYF.